This T cell receptor beta chain was captured by sequencing in a study of blood T cell repertoires in COVID-19. Looking at the study overall: Acute and convalescent COVID-19 specimens originated in the United States, Italy and Spain. T cells, B-cell-depleted T cells, or PBMCs provided the cDNA or gDNA that served as material.

In the study's own analysis: Reference gene primer amplification gave estimated nucleated cell counts. Sequenced by immunoSEQ multiplex PCR; TCRdb stores in-frame clones only, minus some. V and J calls and clone size are given by that table; D and trimming were obtained from the DNA. The repertoire holds about 120,000 clones, with about 85% as singletons. The V and J ends lost 7 bases and 5 bases respectively, with 17 bases between them. This CDR3 is 14 amino acids long. Per the germline V gene, CDR1 is MGHDK and CDR2 is SYGVNS. The sequence derives from a man older than 75 with acute or convalescent COVID-19. Source material: peripheral blood. The V call is TRBV25-1, the J call TRBJ2-5; possible D gene TRBD2, 7 bases. This CDR3 reads CASTHLEGGETQYF. The CDR3 coding sequence is TGTGCCAGCACCCACCTCGAGGGGGGGGAGACCCAGTACTTC.